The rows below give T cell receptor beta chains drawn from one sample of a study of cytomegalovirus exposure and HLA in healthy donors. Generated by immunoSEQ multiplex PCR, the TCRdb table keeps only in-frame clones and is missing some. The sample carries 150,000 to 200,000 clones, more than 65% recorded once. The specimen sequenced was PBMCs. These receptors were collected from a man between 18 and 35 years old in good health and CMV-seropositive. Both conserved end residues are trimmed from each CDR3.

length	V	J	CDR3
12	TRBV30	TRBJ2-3	AWSDRGFTDTQY
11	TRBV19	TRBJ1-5	ASRDRQNQPQH
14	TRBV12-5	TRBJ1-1	ASGLVLGRGNTEAF
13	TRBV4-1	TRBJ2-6	ASRPQISGANVLT
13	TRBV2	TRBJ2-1	ASSEKTSSYNEQF
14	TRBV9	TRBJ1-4	ASSTTGTGTNEKLF
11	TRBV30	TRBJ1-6	AWRSGRNSPLH
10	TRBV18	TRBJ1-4	ASSPSREKLF
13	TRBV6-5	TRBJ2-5	ASSYPGLGQETQY
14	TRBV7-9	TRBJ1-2	ASSLVWDRANYGYT
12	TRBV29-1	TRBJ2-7	SVEDWPRSYEQY
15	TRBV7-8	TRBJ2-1	ASSLRTSGGALFEQF
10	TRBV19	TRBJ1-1	ASSPGTAEAF
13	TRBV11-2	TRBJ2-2	ASSLLVGATGELF
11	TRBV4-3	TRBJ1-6	ASSQDGRSPLH
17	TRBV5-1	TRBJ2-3	ASSLPLERTGDSTDTQY
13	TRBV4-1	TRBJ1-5	ASSQAPRLNQPQH
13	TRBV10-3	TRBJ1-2	AIRGQLGANYGYT
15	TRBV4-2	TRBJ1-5	ASSRNMPGNSNQPQH
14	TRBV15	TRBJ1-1	ATSRVPTEEQPEAF
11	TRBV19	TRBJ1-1	ASHGTGGPEAF
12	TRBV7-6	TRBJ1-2	ASSPWDSLRGYT
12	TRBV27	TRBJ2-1	ASSLTTGGNEQF
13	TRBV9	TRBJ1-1	ASSANPDTNTEAF
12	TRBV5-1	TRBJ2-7	ASSLDRYTYEQY
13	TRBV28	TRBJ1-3	ASTPGGLTPNTIY
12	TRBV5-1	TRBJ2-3	ASSFGGDTDTQY
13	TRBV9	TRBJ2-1	ASQSGTSGRNEQF
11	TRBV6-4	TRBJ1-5	ASSINKNQPQH
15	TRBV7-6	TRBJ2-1	ASSLEAAGLIANEQF
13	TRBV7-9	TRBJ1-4	ASSLWLPTNEKLF
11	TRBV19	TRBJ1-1	ASSTGPRAEAF
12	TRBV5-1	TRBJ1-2	ASSLGGVRDGYT
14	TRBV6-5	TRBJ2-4	ASSSGSLLAKNIQY
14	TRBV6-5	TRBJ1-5	ASSYSGTDRNQPQH
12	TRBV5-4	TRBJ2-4	ASSYYRERNIQY
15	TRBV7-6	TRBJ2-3	ASSLWGAGLAADTQY
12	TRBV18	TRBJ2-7	ASSLGRGTYEQY
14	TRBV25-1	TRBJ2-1	ASSEFRGNSDNEQF
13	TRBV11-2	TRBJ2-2	ASSLGQGYTGELF
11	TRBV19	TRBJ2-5	ASSITGKETQY
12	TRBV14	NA	ASSQGGYGYEQY
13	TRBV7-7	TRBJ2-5	ASSLGLSGGETQY
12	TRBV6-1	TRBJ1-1	ASRGHQEYPEAF
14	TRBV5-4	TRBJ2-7	ASSSLKGTDYYEQY
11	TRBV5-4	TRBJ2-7	ASSLRSGYEQY
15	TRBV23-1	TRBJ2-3	ASSQLDRQGGTDTQY
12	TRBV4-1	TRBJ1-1	ASSQAGLATEAF
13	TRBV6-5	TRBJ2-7	ASSYKGQGDYEQY
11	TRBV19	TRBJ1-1	ASSISGNTEAF
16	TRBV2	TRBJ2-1	ASRGTSGSLVYVNEQF
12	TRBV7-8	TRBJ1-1	ASSLRVGGTEAF
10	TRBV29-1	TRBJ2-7	SAQTGVGEQY
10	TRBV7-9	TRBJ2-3	ASSFVQDTQY
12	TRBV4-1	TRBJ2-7	ASSQTTGGGRQY
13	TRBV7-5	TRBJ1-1	VRSETGGLGTEAF
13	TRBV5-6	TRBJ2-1	ASSSGLVGLNEQF
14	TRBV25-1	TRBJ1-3	ASSENRVIGGNTIY
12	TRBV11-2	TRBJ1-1	ASSQTPAEGSAF
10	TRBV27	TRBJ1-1	ASGAGYTEAF